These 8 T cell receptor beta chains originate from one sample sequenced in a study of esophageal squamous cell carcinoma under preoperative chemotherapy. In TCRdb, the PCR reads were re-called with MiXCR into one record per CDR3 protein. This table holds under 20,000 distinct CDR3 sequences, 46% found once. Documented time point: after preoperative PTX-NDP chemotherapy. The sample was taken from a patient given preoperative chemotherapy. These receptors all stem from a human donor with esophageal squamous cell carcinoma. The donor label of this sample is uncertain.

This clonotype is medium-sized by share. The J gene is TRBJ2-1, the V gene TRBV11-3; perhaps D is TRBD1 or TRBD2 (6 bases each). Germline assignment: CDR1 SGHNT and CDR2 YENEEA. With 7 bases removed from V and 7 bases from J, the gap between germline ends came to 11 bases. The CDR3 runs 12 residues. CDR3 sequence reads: CASMRDTNEQFF. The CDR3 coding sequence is TGTGCCAGCATGCGGGACACTAATGAGCAGTTCTTC.

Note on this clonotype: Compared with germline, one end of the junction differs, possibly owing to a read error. The CDR3 region is CASSAPGRWAKNTQYF. Here the CDR3 DNA reads TGTGCGAGCAGCGCACCGGGGCGGTGGGCCAAAAATACTCAGTACTTC. J is TRBJ2-4 and V is TRBV7-2; D possibly matches TRBD1 or TRBD2 (5 bases each). This CDR3 has 16 residues. Germline V gene lookup returns CDR1 SGHTA and CDR2 FQGNSA.

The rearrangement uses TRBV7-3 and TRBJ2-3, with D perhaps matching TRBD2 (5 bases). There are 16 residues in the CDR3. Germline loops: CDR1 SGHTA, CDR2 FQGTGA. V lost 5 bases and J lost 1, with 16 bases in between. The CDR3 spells CASSHQTLAGTDTQYF. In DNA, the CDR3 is TGTGCCAGCAGCCATCAAACGCTAGCTGGCACAGATACGCAGTATTTT.

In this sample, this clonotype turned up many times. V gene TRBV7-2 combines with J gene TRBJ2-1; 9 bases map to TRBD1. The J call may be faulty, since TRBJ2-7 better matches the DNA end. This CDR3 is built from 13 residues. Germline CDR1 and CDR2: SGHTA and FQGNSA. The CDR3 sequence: CASSLGDRAEQYF. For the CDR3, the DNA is TGTGCCAGCAGCTTAGGGGACAGGGCCGAGCAGTACTTC.

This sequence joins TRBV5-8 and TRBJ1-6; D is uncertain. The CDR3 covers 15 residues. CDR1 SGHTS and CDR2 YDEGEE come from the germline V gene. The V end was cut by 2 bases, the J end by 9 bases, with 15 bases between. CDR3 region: CASSLKSGFGSPLHF. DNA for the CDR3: TGTGCCAGCAGCTTAAAGTCCGGGTTTGGTTCACCCCTCCACTTT.

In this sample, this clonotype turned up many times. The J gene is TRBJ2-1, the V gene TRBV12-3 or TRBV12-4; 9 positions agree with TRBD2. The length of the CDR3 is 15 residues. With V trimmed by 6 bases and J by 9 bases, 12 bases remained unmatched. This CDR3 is CASSPVGGRATEQFF. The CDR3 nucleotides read TGTGCCAGCAGCCCCGTGGGCGGGAGGGCCACTGAGCAGTTCTTC.

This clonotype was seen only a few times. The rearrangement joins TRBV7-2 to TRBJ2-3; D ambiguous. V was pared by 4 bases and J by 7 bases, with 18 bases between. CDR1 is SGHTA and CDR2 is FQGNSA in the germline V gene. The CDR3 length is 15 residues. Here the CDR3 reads CASSSRSSSVHTQYF. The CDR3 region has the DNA TGTGCCAGCAGCTCTCGTAGTAGCTCCGTCCATACGCAGTATTTT. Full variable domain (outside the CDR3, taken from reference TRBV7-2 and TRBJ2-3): GAGVSQSPSNKVTEKGKDVELRCDPISGHTALYWYRQSLGQGLEFLIYFQGNSAPDKSGLPSDRFSAERTGGSVSTLTIQRTQQEDSAVYLCASSSRSSSVHTQYFGPGTRLTVL.

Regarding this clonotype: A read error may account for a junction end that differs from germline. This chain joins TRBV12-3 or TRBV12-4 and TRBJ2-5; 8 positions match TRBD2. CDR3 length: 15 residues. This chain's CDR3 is CASSFREGVEDTQYF. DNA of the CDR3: TGTGCCAGCAGTTTCCGGGAGGGCGTCGAAGATACCCAGTATTTC.